The next 3 T cell receptor beta chains were all read from a single sample in a study of blood T cell repertoires in COVID-19. Method: immunoSEQ multiplex PCR; TCRdb's copy keeps in-frame clones and lacks some. The sample consists of approximately 120,000 clones, more than 65% of them appearing once. The sequenced sample consisted of peripheral blood. Source of these receptors: a woman in her sixties or seventies with acute or convalescent COVID-19.

This clone occurred a few times. The chain carries TRBV28 and TRBJ1-5, with D possibly matching TRBD1 (6 bases). The CDR3 sequence is 16 residues long. Germline assignment: CDR1 MDHEN and CDR2 SYDVKM. V dropped 3 bases and J dropped 4 bases, with 16 bases sitting between them. CDR3 protein: CASSLPTGLGNQPQHF. In DNA form, the CDR3 reads TGTGCCAGCAGTTTGCCTACAGGGCTCGGGAATCAGCCCCAGCATTTT. Looking up the rest from reference TRBV28 and TRBJ1-5 gives the full variable domain: DVKVTQSSRYLVKRTGEKVFLECVQDMDHENMFWYRQDPGLGLRLIYFSYDVKMKEKGDIPEGYSVSREKKERFSLILESASTNQTSMYLCASSLPTGLGNQPQHFGDGTRLSIL.

The chain combines TRBV7-2 with TRBJ2-3, with 11 bases matching TRBD2. Germline CDR1 is SGHTA and CDR2 is FQGNSA. The V gene end was trimmed by 5 bases and the J gene end by 2 bases; junction bases not matched to a gene: 6. The CDR3 runs to 16 residues. The CDR3 protein is CASSPGLAGYTDTQYF. The DNA of the CDR3 is TGTGCCAGCAGCCCAGGACTAGCGGGCTACACAGATACGCAGTATTTT.

The rearrangement links TRBV5-1 to TRBJ1-4; D unclear. Trimming shortened V by 0 bases and J by 7 bases, and 13 bases separated the two germline ends. The CDR3 is 15 amino acids. Per germline, CDR1 SGHRS and CDR2 YFSETQ. The CDR3 loop is CASSLDWEPGEKLFF. The CDR3, as DNA: TGCGCCAGCAGCTTGGATTGGGAGCCAGGTGAAAAACTGTTTTTT.